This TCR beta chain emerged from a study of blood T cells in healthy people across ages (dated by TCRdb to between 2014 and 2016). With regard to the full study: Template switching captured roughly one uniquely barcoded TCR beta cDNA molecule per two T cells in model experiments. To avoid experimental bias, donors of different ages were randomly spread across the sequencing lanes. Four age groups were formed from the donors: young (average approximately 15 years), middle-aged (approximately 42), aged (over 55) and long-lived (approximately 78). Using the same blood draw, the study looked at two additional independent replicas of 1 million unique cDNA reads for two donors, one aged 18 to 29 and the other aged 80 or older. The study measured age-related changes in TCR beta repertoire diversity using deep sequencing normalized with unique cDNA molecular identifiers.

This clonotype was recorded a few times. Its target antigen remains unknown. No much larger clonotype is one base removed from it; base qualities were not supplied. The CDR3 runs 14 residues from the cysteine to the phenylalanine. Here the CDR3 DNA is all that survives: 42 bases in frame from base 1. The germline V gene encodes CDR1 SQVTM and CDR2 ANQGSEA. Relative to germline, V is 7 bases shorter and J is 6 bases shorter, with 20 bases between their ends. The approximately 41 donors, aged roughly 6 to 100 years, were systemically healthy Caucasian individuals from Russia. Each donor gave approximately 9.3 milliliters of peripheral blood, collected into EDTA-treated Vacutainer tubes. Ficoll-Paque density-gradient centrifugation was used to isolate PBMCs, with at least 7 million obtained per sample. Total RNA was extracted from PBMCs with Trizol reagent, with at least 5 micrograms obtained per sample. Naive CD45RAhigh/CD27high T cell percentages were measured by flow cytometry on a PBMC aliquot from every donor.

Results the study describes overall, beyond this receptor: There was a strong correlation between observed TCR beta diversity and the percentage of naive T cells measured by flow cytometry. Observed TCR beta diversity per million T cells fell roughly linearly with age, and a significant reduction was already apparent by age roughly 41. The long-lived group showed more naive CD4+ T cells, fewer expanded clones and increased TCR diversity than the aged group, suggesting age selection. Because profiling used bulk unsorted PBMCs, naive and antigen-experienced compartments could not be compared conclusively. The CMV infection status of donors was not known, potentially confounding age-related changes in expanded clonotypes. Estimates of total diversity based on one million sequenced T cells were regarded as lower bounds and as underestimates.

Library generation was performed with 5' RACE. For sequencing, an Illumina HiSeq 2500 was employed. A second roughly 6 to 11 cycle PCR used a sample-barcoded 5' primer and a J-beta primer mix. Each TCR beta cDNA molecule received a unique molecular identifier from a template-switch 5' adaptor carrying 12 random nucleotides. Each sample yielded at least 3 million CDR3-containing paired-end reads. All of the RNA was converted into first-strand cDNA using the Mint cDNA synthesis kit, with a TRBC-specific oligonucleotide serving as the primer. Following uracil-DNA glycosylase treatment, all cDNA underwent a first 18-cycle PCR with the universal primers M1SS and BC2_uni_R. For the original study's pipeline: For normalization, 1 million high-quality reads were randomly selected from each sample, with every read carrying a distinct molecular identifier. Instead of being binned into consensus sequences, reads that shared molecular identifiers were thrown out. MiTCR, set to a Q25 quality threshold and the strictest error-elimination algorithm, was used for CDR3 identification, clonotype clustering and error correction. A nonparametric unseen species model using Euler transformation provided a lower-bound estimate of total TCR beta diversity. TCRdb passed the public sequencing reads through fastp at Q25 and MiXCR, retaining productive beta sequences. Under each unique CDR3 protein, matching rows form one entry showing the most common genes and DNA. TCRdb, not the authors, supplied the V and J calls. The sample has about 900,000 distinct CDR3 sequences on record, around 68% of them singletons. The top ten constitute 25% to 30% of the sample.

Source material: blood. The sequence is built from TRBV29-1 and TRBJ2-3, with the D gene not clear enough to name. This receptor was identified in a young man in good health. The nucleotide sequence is TGCAGCGGCAAGAAGCAGCAGGTCGGCGATACGCAGTATTTT. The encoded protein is CSGKKQQVGDTQYF.